A single sample is the source of the 29 T cell receptor beta chains below, sequenced in a study of cytomegalovirus exposure and HLA in healthy donors. PCR used 60 Vbeta primers and 13 Jbeta primers. TCRdb's table, derived via immunoSEQ multiplex PCR, lists solely in-frame clones and lacks some. The sample records about 160,000 clones, around 81% being singletons. Sequencing input: PBMCs. The receptors derive from a woman in her fifties or sixties in good health and CMV-seronegative.

This chain joins TRBV7-2 and TRBJ2-1; 7 nucleotides agree with TRBD2. CDR1 is SGHTA and CDR2 is FQGNSA in the germline V gene. This CDR3 has 16 residues. With 4 bases clipped from V and 7 bases from J, the junction kept 13 bases outside the gene matches. CDR3 sequence reads: CASSSKTPSGKNEQFF. Here the CDR3 DNA reads TGTGCCAGCAGCTCCAAAACCCCTAGCGGTAAAAATGAGCAGTTCTTC.

V usage is TRBV28 and J usage is TRBJ2-3; 7 bases match TRBD1. The junction had 5 bases not matched to a gene; V was cut back by 6 bases and J by 5 bases. This CDR3 is built from 13 residues. Per germline, CDR1 MDHEN and CDR2 SYDVKM. In nucleotides, the CDR3 is TGTGCCAGCAGCGGGACAGTTTTAGATACGCAGTATTTT. Protein: CASSGTVLDTQYF.

The chain uses TRBV19 and TRBJ1-2; D is undetermined. Trimming left V 4 bases short and J 8 bases short, with 20 bases between. The CDR3 spans 15 residues. In germline, CDR1 is LNHDA, CDR2 SQIVND (reference sequence). DNA for the CDR3: TGTGCCAGTAGTACCCGACACGTACCAAGGGAGGGCTACACCTTC. Amino acid sequence: CASSTRHVPREGYTF. The whole variable domain, filled in from reference TRBV19 and TRBJ1-2, reads DGGITQSPKYLFRKEGQNVTLSCEQNLNHDAMYWYRQDPGQGLRLIYYSQIVNDFQKGDIAEGYSVSREKKESFPLTVTSAQKNPTAFYLCASSTRHVPREGYTFGSGTRLTVV.

V usage is TRBV7-2 and J usage is TRBJ1-2, with 9 bases identical to TRBD1. From germline, CDR1 is SGHTA and CDR2 FQGNSA. CDR3 length equals 16 residues. V shed 3 bases, J shed 0 bases, and the junction held 5 bases outside the gene matches. CDR3 DNA: TGTGCCAGCAGCTTCGTAAGGACAGGGGCTAACTATGGCTACACCTTC. Translating gives CASSFVRTGANYGYTF.

For the CDR3, the DNA is TGTGCCAGCAGCCCCTTGGAAGGAGCGGGGGCTTTCTTT. Its translation: CASSPLEGAGAFF. The chain carries TRBV7-2 and TRBJ1-1; D not resolved. Germline values: CDR1 SGHTA, CDR2 FQGNSA. This CDR3 comprises 13 residues. Trimming took off 5 bases at V and 11 bases at J, with 18 bases between the two ends.

This chain connects TRBV5-1 to TRBJ1-1; TRBD1 agrees at 7 bases. The CDR3 is 15 amino acids. Per germline, CDR1 SGHRS and CDR2 YFSETQ. The ends lost 2 bases at V and 5 bases at J; junction bases unmatched: 9. The CDR3 loop is CASSLRTGSITEAFF. DNA of the CDR3: TGCGCCAGCAGCTTAAGGACAGGCTCGATTACTGAAGCTTTCTTT.

The V gene is TRBV5-5, the J gene TRBJ2-7; 10 nucleotides align to TRBD2. Germline CDR1 SGHKS, CDR2 YYEKEE (reference sequence). V was pared by 5 bases and J by 6 bases, with 5 bases of the junction left unmatched. The CDR3 is made up of 13 amino acids. The CDR3 DNA sequence: TGTGCCAGCAGTTGGCTAGCGGGGGCCGAGCAGTACTTC. Its translation: CASSWLAGAEQYF.

This clone was detected a few times. This rearrangement joins TRBV7-2 to TRBJ2-7; the D is unclear. Germline CDR1 is SGHTA and CDR2 is FQGNSA. The ends were cut back, 4 bases at V and 5 bases at J, with 12 bases in the middle. This CDR3 comprises 13 residues. In DNA, the CDR3 is TGTGCCAGCAGCTCGAAGCGAGACCACGAGCAGTACTTC. Translating it yields CASSSKRDHEQYF.

This chain connects TRBV11-2 to TRBJ1-1, with D perhaps TRBD1 (5 bases). Germline assignment: CDR1 SGHAT and CDR2 FQNNGV. CDR3 length: 14 amino acids. The germline V and J ends were trimmed by 5 bases and 5 bases, with 15 bases remaining between them. CDR3 in amino acids: CASSKAGVWTEAFF. Here the CDR3 DNA reads TGTGCCAGCAGCAAGGCGGGGGTATGGACTGAAGCTTTCTTT.

In regard to this clone: The junction shows a germline mismatch at one end, possibly a read error. The chain uses TRBV7-9 and TRBJ2-2; D possibly corresponds to TRBD2 (7 bases). Germline V gene sequence: CDR1 SEHNR, CDR2 FQNEAQ (reference sequence). The CDR3 covers 15 residues. CDR3 loop: CSSSLDGGPTGELFF. The CDR3 coding sequence is TGTTCCAGCAGCTTAGACGGGGGGCCCACCGGGGAGCTGTTTTTT. The whole variable domain, filled in from reference TRBV7-9 and TRBJ2-2, reads DTGVSQNPRHKITKRGQNVTFRCDPISEHNRLYWYRQTLGQGPEFLTYFQNEAQLEKSRLLSDRFSAERPKGSFSTLEIQRTEQGDSAMYLCSSSLDGGPTGELFFGEGSRLTVL.

The chain employs TRBV19 and TRBJ1-5; TRBD1 might be the D (5 bases). The CDR3 covers 13 residues. V lost 10 bases and J lost 2, with 12 bases in between. The germline gives CDR1 LNHDA, CDR2 SQIVND (reference sequence). The CDR3 region is CATLGGGNQPQHF. The CDR3 DNA reads as TGTGCCACTCTCGGAGGGGGCAATCAGCCCCAGCATTTT.

This sequence joins TRBV5-6 and TRBJ1-2; D remains ambiguous. The V gene lost 2 bases and the J gene lost 4 bases, with 9 bases spanning the gap. The CDR3 is 13 amino acids. Germline V gene sequence: CDR1 SGHDT, CDR2 YYEEEE. The CDR3 DNA is TGTGCCAGCAGCTTAGACACCGCCTATGGCTACACCTTC. The encoded protein is CASSLDTAYGYTF.

This clone was seen a handful of times. This sequence joins TRBV7-6 and TRBJ2-2; no clear D gene. The CDR3 is made up of 13 amino acids. Germline V lookup: CDR1 SGHVS, CDR2 FNYEAQ. V lost 5 bases, J lost 1 base, and 5 bases lay in between. This CDR3 is CASSPLNTGELFF. CDR3 coding DNA: TGTGCCAGCAGCCCCCTGAACACCGGGGAGCTGTTTTTT.

The rearrangement uses TRBV2 and TRBJ1-1; D gene ambiguous. The germline CDR1 and CDR2 sequences are SNHLY and FYNNEI. The CDR3 length is 13 residues. Deletions cut 3 bases from V and 1 base from J, with 6 bases between. The CDR3 reads CASSDDTNTEAFF. DNA for the CDR3: TGTGCCAGCAGTGATGACACGAACACTGAAGCTTTCTTT. The whole variable domain, filled in from reference TRBV2 and TRBJ1-1, reads EPEVTQTPSHQVTQMGQEVILRCVPISNHLYFYWYRQILGQKVEFLVSFYNNEISEKSEIFDDQFSVERPDGSNFTLKIRSTKLEDSAMYFCASSDDTNTEAFFGQGTRLTVV.

The V call is TRBV7-8, the J call TRBJ2-7; 8 bases are a match to TRBD2. The germline gives CDR1 SGHVS, CDR2 FQNEAQ. V was clipped by 0 bases and J by 3 bases; unmatched bases: 4. CDR3 length: 15 amino acids. The CDR3 sequence is CASSLATSGSYEQYF. The CDR3 DNA is TGTGCCAGCAGCTTAGCTACCAGCGGGAGCTACGAGCAGTACTTC.

In the case of this clone: In the same sample, other DNA sequences code for this CDR3. This chain connects TRBV18 to TRBJ1-2; unclear D gene. CDR1 is KGHSH and CDR2 is LQKENI in the germline V gene. V was shortened by 2 bases and J by 2 bases, with 6 bases between the two germline ends. This CDR3 has 13 amino acids. The CDR3 bases are TGTGCCAGCTCACCATCGGGGAACTATGGCTACACCTTC. Its protein is CASSPSGNYGYTF.

This clone was recorded once. The chain links TRBV27 to TRBJ2-7; possibly TRBD1 for D (6 bases). The CDR3 contains 14 residues. Germline assignment: CDR1 MNHEY and CDR2 SMNVEV (reference sequence). The V and J ends lost 0 bases and 3 bases respectively, with 9 bases between them. The CDR3 DNA is TGTGCCAGCAGTTTATCCACAGGGTACTACGAGCAGTACTTC. Protein sequence: CASSLSTGYYEQYF.

This clone was detected only a few times. The chain joins TRBV29-1 to TRBJ1-2; perhaps TRBD1 as D (5 bases). This CDR3 spans 12 amino acids. CDR1 SQVTM and CDR2 ANQGSEA come from the germline V gene. Trimming shortened V by 2 bases and J by 2 bases, and 6 bases separated the two germline ends. As DNA, the CDR3 is TGCAGCGTTGAAACAGGAAACTATGGCTACACCTTC. This encodes CSVETGNYGYTF.

The CDR3 is CASSGRDSYEQYF. The CDR3 DNA reads as TGCGCCAGCAGTGGACGGGACAGCTACGAGCAGTACTTC. The V gene is TRBV10-1, the J gene TRBJ2-7; TRBD1 agrees at 7 bases. The germline V gene encodes CDR1 WNHNN and CDR2 SYGVQD (reference sequence). With V trimmed by 4 bases and J by 3 bases, 3 bases remained unmatched. CDR3 size: 13 residues.

The chain couples TRBV2 to TRBJ2-5; TRBD1 matches at 9 bases. The end of the DNA is better explained by TRBJ2-7, so the J call may be wrong. This CDR3 spans 14 amino acids. Germline V lookup: CDR1 SNHLY, CDR2 FYNNEI. The CDR3 loop reads CASALTGGSYEQYF. The CDR3 nucleotides are TGTGCCAGCGCGCTGACAGGGGGTTCCTACGAGCAGTACTTC.

The chain uses TRBV28 and TRBJ1-1, with D hard to call. The CDR3 has 13 amino acids. The V end was cut by 5 bases, the J end by 2 bases, with 9 bases between. Germline V gives CDR1 MDHEN, CDR2 SYDVKM. The CDR3: CASSGGRNTEAFF. In DNA, the CDR3 is TGTGCCAGCAGTGGAGGGCGAAACACTGAAGCTTTCTTT.

The table lists this clone with a few counts. The V gene is TRBV15, the J gene TRBJ1-2; D remains unclear. Germline values: CDR1 LNHNV, CDR2 YYDKDF (reference sequence). The CDR3 has 16 residues. Trimming removed 0 bases at V and 1 base at J, with 12 bases between. The CDR3 sequence is CATSRDSGSLNYGYTF. DNA of the CDR3: TGTGCCACCAGCAGAGATTCAGGAAGCCTTAACTATGGCTACACCTTC.

The chain couples TRBV15 to TRBJ2-7, with 7 bases matching TRBD1. CDR3 length equals 14 residues. Germline V gives CDR1 LNHNV, CDR2 YYDKDF (reference sequence). V trimming: 5 bases; J trimming: 2 bases; junction bases outside the gene matches: 6. The CDR3 here is CATSDGQVAYEQYF. In DNA form, the CDR3 reads TGTGCCACCAGCGACGGACAGGTAGCCTACGAGCAGTACTTC.

The rearrangement joins TRBV7-3 to TRBJ1-2; D is unclear. The CDR3 consists of 14 residues. The V gene lost 2 bases and the J gene lost 4 bases, with 11 bases spanning the gap. CDR1 is SGHTA, CDR2 FQGTGA, per germline. The CDR3 spells CASSLDPGSYGYTF. Written as DNA, the CDR3 is TGTGCCAGCAGCTTAGATCCGGGTTCCTATGGCTACACCTTC.

The chain has TRBV28 and TRBJ2-2; TRBD2 matches at 10 bases. V dropped 5 bases and J dropped 0; count of bases not matched to a gene: 6. From germline, CDR1 is MDHEN and CDR2 SYDVKM. The CDR3 has 17 residues. CDR3: CASSLPGTSANTGELFF. DNA of the CDR3: TGTGCCAGCAGTCTTCCCGGGACTAGCGCGAACACCGGGGAGCTGTTTTTT.

This clone was counted a single time. V gene TRBV5-1 combines with J gene TRBJ2-3, with 7 positions matching TRBD1. CDR3 size: 15 residues. Germline CDR1 reads SGHRS; CDR2 reads YFSETQ. The ends lost 2 bases at V and 0 bases at J; junction bases unmatched: 3. CDR3 sequence reads: CASSFTTGSTDTQYF. CDR3 bases: TGCGCCAGCAGCTTTACGACAGGGAGCACAGATACGCAGTATTTT.

The chain joins TRBV6-4 to TRBJ2-1, with 7 bases lining up with TRBD2. CDR3 length: 12 residues. Per the germline V gene, CDR1 is MRHNA and CDR2 is SNTAGT. The J segment lost 10 bases and the V segment lost 7 bases, leaving 7 bases of the junction unmatched. CDR3 in DNA: TGTGCCAGCAAAGGAGCGGGGCAAGAGCAGTTCTTC. Its protein is CASKGAGQEQFF.

The chain employs TRBV11-2 and TRBJ1-2; perhaps TRBD1 as D (6 bases). Germline V gene sequence: CDR1 SGHAT, CDR2 FQNNGV. V lost 5 bases, J lost 0 bases, and 22 bases lay in between. The CDR3 runs to 18 residues. This CDR3 reads CASSMPGQRLRTNYGYTF. The DNA of the CDR3 is TGTGCCAGCAGCATGCCCGGACAGAGACTACGAACTAACTATGGCTACACCTTC.

The table lists this clone with a count of one. The rearrangement joins TRBV2 to TRBJ1-2; 7 nucleotides agree with TRBD1. Trimming took 6 bases from V and 4 from J; bases not matched to a gene: 5. Germline CDR1 SNHLY, CDR2 FYNNEI. The CDR3 is 13 residues long. Here the CDR3 reads CASRPTGSYGYTF. The DNA for the CDR3 is TGTGCCAGCAGGCCGACAGGGAGCTATGGCTACACCTTC.